This TCR beta chain was obtained from a study of CD8 T cells in ankylosing spondylitis. The CDR3 contains 13 residues. V was trimmed by 4 bases and J by 4 bases, leaving 10 bases between them. Germline V CDR1 and CDR2: SEHNR, FQNEAQ (reference sequence). One entry per CDR3 protein results from TCRdb running MiXCR on the 5' RACE reads. The table lists around 770,000 distinct CDR3 sequences, around 20% of them singletons, with around a fifth in the top ten. On this clonotype: The antigen is not known.

Overall study findings and caveats: Within ankylosing spondylitis blood, a TCR beta motif made up of several highly homologous variants appeared to be characteristic.

Specimen: blood, either unsorted or a sorted T cell fraction (not recorded which). The sequence came from a male donor with ankylosing spondylitis. The V gene is TRBV7-9, the J gene TRBJ1-2; D call uncertain. CDR3 loop: CASSSEQSYGYTF. The DNA of the CDR3 is TGTGCCAGCAGCTCGGAACAGAGCTATGGCTACACCTTC.